The 8 T cell receptor beta chains given below trace back to one sample, sequenced in a study of blood T cell repertoires in COVID-19. Sequenced by immunoSEQ multiplex PCR; TCRdb stores in-frame clones only, minus some. Of 130,000 to 150,000 clones listed, roughly 89% were seen once; the top ten hold around 1.5%. The material sequenced was peripheral blood. The receptors were sampled from a human donor in a cohort sampled during active COVID-19.

This chain uses TRBV27 with TRBJ2-3, with a weak D call TRBD1 (5 bases). This CDR3 is built from 14 residues. Germline V gene lookup returns CDR1 MNHEY and CDR2 SMNVEV (reference sequence). The V and J ends lost 8 bases and 0 bases respectively, with 12 bases between them. The chain's CDR3 is CASASGASTDTQYF. CDR3 sequence (DNA): TGTGCCAGCGCGAGTGGGGCTAGCACAGATACGCAGTATTTT.

The chain joins TRBV2 to TRBJ1-3; D is possibly TRBD1 (6 bases). The CDR3 has 15 residues. V was clipped by 0 bases and J by 3 bases, with 9 bases between them. Germline values: CDR1 SNHLY, CDR2 FYNNEI. In DNA form, the CDR3 reads TGTGCCAGCAGTGAAGCAGCAGGGGTTGGAAACACCATATATTTT. Its translation is CASSEAAGVGNTIYF.

This chain connects TRBV10-1 to TRBJ2-3; 7 nucleotides line up with TRBD1. The V gene end was trimmed by 3 bases and the J gene end by 6 bases; junction bases not matched to a gene: 21. The CDR3 is 19 residues long. Germline V gives CDR1 WNHNN, CDR2 SYGVQD (reference sequence). The CDR3 DNA reads TGCGCCAGCAGTGACTATTTCGTCTTTGGGACAGTAACCCGGGATACGCAGTATTTT. Translating it yields CASSDYFVFGTVTRDTQYF.

This clone occurred once. The chain employs TRBV14 and TRBJ2-7; maybe TRBD2 (6 bases). The length of the CDR3 is 12 residues. Germline CDR1 is SGHDN and CDR2 is FVKESK. V was clipped by 3 bases and J by 4 bases, with 7 bases between them. The CDR3, as DNA: TGTGCCAGCAGCCAGGGGGGATACGAGCAGTACTTC. Its protein product is CASSQGGYEQYF.

The J gene is TRBJ1-2, the V gene TRBV18; TRBD1 matches 7 bases. This CDR3 comprises 15 residues. Germline V lookup: CDR1 KGHSH, CDR2 LQKENI. With 6 bases clipped from V and 6 bases from J, the junction kept 13 bases outside the gene matches. CDR3 sequence (DNA): TGTGCCAGCTCGCTCCGGGACAGAAGGTCCCATGGCTACACCTTC. Its translation: CASSLRDRRSHGYTF.

This rearrangement joins TRBV3-1 (or the pseudogene TRBV3-2) to TRBJ1-2; D might be TRBD1 (5 bases). Germline loops: CDR1 LGHDT, CDR2 YNNKEL (reference sequence). The CDR3 runs 14 residues. The germline V and J ends were trimmed by 4 bases and 4 bases, with 13 bases remaining between them. This CDR3 reads CASSPTAGRYGYTF. CDR3 in DNA: TGTGCCAGCAGCCCCACCGCGGGGCGCTATGGCTACACCTTC.

The chain has TRBV5-4 and TRBJ2-3; 8 bases line up with TRBD2. The CDR3 length is 15 residues. V shed 0 bases, J shed 5 bases, and the junction held 5 bases outside the gene matches. Germline V gene sequence: CDR1 SGHNT, CDR2 YYREEE (reference sequence). CDR3 coding DNA: TGTGCCAGCAGCTTGGCCCATAGCGGGGTAGATACGCAGTATTTT. Translation gives CASSLAHSGVDTQYF.

About this clone: Other DNA sequences from this sample encode an identical CDR3 as well. The V gene is TRBV27, the J gene TRBJ1-1, with TRBD1 as a possible D gene (6 bases). Per the germline V gene, CDR1 is MNHEY and CDR2 is SMNVEV (reference sequence). The CDR3 consists of 14 residues. The V and J ends lost 0 bases and 6 bases respectively, with 11 bases between them. CDR3 residues: CASSLSGGDPEAFF. Here the CDR3 DNA reads TGTGCCAGCAGTTTATCAGGGGGGGACCCTGAAGCTTTCTTT.